This note documents a single T cell receptor (beta chain) sequence. The antigen remains undetermined. Some clones are missing from TCRdb's copy, which holds only in-frame ones; the method was immunoSEQ multiplex PCR. The sample holds roughly 650,000 clones, around 96% seen once. The data are from a study of shared clonotypes between healthy human individuals. Turning to the study itself: The composition of the donors was a couple of women and a few men aged 18 to 49.

CD8 cells classed as naive were CD45RO-negative and positively selected for CCR7, excluding terminally differentiated effector memory CD45RA+ cells. Points from the study as a whole: Apart from blood, nothing was sampled; tissue repertoires likely differ.

Sequenced input: naive CD8+ T cells sorted from blood. The source is a woman aged 25 to 39 in good health.

The CDR3 DNA sequence: TGTGCCAGCACGGCGCGATCGGTCTACGAGCAGTACTTC. Its translation: CASTARSVYEQYF. This chain links TRBV2 with TRBJ2-7, with unresolved D. The CDR3 runs to 13 residues. V lost 7 bases, J lost 3 bases, and 13 bases lay in between. In germline, CDR1 is SNHLY, CDR2 FYNNEI.